This T cell receptor (beta chain) was sequenced for a study of shared clonotypes between healthy human individuals. In the authors' methods: ImmunoSEQ supplied junction-only sequences lacking quality scores, so filtering was different. Data came from immunoSEQ multiplex PCR; TCRdb stores just in-frame clones and leaves some out. V, J and clone size reflect that table, while D and trimming were determined from the DNA. The sample has approximately 480,000 clones, over 60% seen once. The CDR3 spans 17 residues. Germline assignment: CDR1 MDHEN and CDR2 SYDVKM. V lost 8 bases to trimming and J lost 3 bases; unmatched junction nucleotides: 17.

The specimen was PBMCs. V and J are TRBV28 and TRBJ2-7, with 9 nucleotides matching TRBD1. The TCR sequence derives from a woman between 35 and 50 years old in good health. Some clones in this sample may be carry-over from other donors' samples. CDR3 protein: CASEAPGGGTGYYEQYF. DNA for the CDR3: TGTGCCAGCGAGGCGCCCGGTGGCGGGACAGGGTACTACGAGCAGTACTTC.